This T cell receptor (beta chain) was recorded in a study of high-grade serous ovarian cancer treatment subgroups. Turning to the study itself: Mean per sample: around 14,000 reads, some 8,100 unique TCR beta rearrangements.

Clones were read by immunoSEQ multiplex PCR, and TCRdb kept only the in-frame ones, dropping some. The sample includes 7,500 to 9,000 clones, roughly three quarters seen only once; the top ten take 5% to 7%. V was trimmed by 5 bases and J by 0 bases, leaving 14 bases between them. This CDR3 has 16 residues. Germline CDR1 SGHRS, CDR2 YFSETQ. Notes on this clone: No antigen is known for it.

Findings and limits, study-wide: The analyses considered CDR3 and ignored CDR1 and CDR2. These tumor repertoires lack spatial information from bulk sequencing. Tumors within one patient showed repertoire similarity of roughly 0.11 to 0.79.

Tumor samples were obtained before definitive surgery or chemotherapy. The sample consisted of tumor tissue. The clonotype originates from a human donor with high-grade serous ovarian cancer. This chain uses TRBV5-1 with TRBJ2-2, with D maybe TRBD1 (5 bases). CDR3 sequence: CASRPSQGANTGELFF. Written as DNA, the CDR3 is TGCGCCAGCAGGCCGAGTCAAGGGGCGAACACCGGGGAGCTGTTTTTT. The full variable domain, in which reference TRBV5-1 and TRBJ2-2 provide the parts outside the CDR3, is KAGVTQTPRYLIKTRGQQVTLSCSPISGHRSVSWYQQTPGQGLQFLFEYFSETQRNKGNFPGRFSGRQFSNSRSEMNVSTLELGDSALYLCASRPSQGANTGELFFGEGSRLTVL.